This T cell receptor (beta chain) was sequenced for a study of T-cell reconstitution after alpha-beta-depleted transplantation in children. Unique molecular identifiers were built into the TCRbeta library. From the PCR reads, TCRdb called clonotypes with MiXCR, one entry per CDR3 protein. The sample has about 610,000 distinct CDR3 sequences, approximately 10% seen once. This clonotype was seen many times. This CDR3 has 16 residues. Trimming took off 0 bases at V and 11 bases at J, with 22 bases between the two ends. Germline V gene lookup returns CDR1 WNHNN and CDR2 SYGVQD (reference sequence). This TCR was sampled from a human donor who donated a stem cell graft to a child with acute myeloid leukemia. Sequences were derived from PBMCs from the stem cell graft donor, sampled from the stem cell graft. The chain uses TRBV10-1 and TRBJ1-1, with D uncertain. CDR3 region: CASSESKQSKGRRAFF. Here the CDR3 DNA reads TGCGCCAGCAGTGAGTCTAAGCAAAGTAAAGGGAGAAGGGCTTTCTTT.